This T cell receptor (beta chain) emerged from a study of a mutant IDH1 vaccine in newly diagnosed glioma. As for the study in general: Most patients had received both radiotherapy and temozolomide, the prior options being radiotherapy, temozolomide, or both.

The germline V and J ends were trimmed by 3 bases and 0 bases, with 10 bases remaining between them. Germline values: CDR1 SGDLS, CDR2 YYNGEE. The CDR3 has 16 residues. In the case of this clone: Its target is not known.

As to time point: week 47, end of study. Doses consisted of 300 ug of mutant IDH1 20-mer peptide each, paired with topical imiquimod. The data were produced by immunoSEQ multiplex PCR, yet TCRdb's version contains in-frame clones alone and is incomplete. The sample has some 20,000 clones, 84% seen once; the top ten hold 2.8%. The clonotype comes from a man aged 35 to 55 with glioma. This sample comprised PBMCs, obtained from a glioma patient whose treatment included an IDH1 peptide vaccine. V gene TRBV9 combines with J gene TRBJ2-6; the D is unclear. For the CDR3, the DNA is TGTGCCAGCAGCGCCGAAATTGTCTCTGGGGCCAACGTCCTGACTTTC. As protein: CASSAEIVSGANVLTF.